This is a list of T cell receptor beta chains from one sample in a study of blood T cells in healthy people across ages. TCRdb recomputed calls from the 5' RACE reads with MiXCR, one row per CDR3 protein. The sample consists of about 580,000 distinct CDR3 sequences, around half of them appearing once. The sequencing input was blood. Every receptor here comes from a man older than 75 in good health. Both conserved end residues are part of each CDR3. D genes are given only for firm matches. Size values are once, few and many counts, or a class for expanded clones, and some rows have none.

TRBJ2-5,TRBV6-5,NA,NA,CASSYFGEVQYF,TGTGCCAGCAGTTACTTCGGAGAGGTCCAGTACTTC
TRBJ2-4,TRBV5-6,NA,NA,CASSFGGGFMVKNIQYF,TGTGCCAGCAGCTTTGGCGGGGGCTTTATGGTCAAAAACATTCAGTACTTC
TRBJ1-2,TRBV4-2,NA,NA,CASSQDGAGQTYGYTF,TGTGCCAGCAGCCAAGATGGTGCAGGACAAACCTATGGCTACACCTTC
TRBJ1-6,TRBV14,NA,NA,CASSQGPGHQWDNSPLHF,TGTGCCAGCAGCCAAGGTCCGGGACACCAGTGGGATAATTCACCCCTCCACTTT
TRBJ2-3,TRBV7-2,NA,NA,CASSLDPGPGLDTQYF,TGTGCCAGCAGCTTAGATCCGGGGCCAGGCTTAGATACGCAGTATTTT
TRBJ2-7,TRBV3-1,few,TRBD2,CASSLRLAEQYF,TGTGCCAGCAGCTTACGACTAGCCGAGCAGTACTTC
TRBJ1-4,TRBV5-1,once,TRBD1,CASSFRDRAKDEKLFF,TGCGCCAGCAGCTTCCGGGACAGGGCGAAGGATGAAAAACTGTTTTTT
TRBJ2-1,TRBV20-1,NA,NA,CSAPGDGVYNEQFF,TGCAGTGCCCCGGGGGACGGGGTATACAATGAGCAGTTCTTC
TRBJ2-2,TRBV6-2/TRBV6-3,once,TRBD1,CASSPTGAGTGELFF,TGTGCCAGCAGCCCGACAGGGGCGGGCACCGGGGAGCTGTTTTTT
TRBJ1-2,TRBV29-1,NA,NA,CSVVRQGLSYGYTF,TGCAGCGTTGTGAGGCAGGGACTTTCCTATGGCTACACCTTC
TRBJ1-1,TRBV29-1,NA,NA,CSVVTTEAFF,TGCAGCGTTGTCACCACTGAAGCTTTCTTT
TRBJ2-3,TRBV7-9,NA,TRBD2,CASSLGLAVNTDTQYF,TGTGCCAGCAGCTTAGGTCTAGCGGTTAACACAGATACGCAGTATTTT
TRBJ2-3,TRBV29-1,once,NA,CGAREGTDTQYF,TGCGGGGCTAGGGAGGGCACAGATACGCAGTATTTT
TRBJ1-1,TRBV6-5,NA,TRBD1,CTSSHRDRGPNTEAFF,TGTACCAGCAGTCACCGGGACAGGGGGCCGAACACTGAAGCTTTCTTT
TRBJ2-7,TRBV7-9,many,NA,CASSSGGLEQYF,TGTGCCAGCAGTTCCGGCGGTCTCGAGCAGTACTTC
TRBJ2-3,TRBV6-5,many,TRBD2,CASSYSSGRDTDTQYF,TGTGCCAGCAGTTACTCTAGCGGGAGGGATACAGATACGCAGTATTTT
TRBJ1-2,TRBV2,NA,TRBD1,CASSTTGTVNYGYTF,TGTGCCAGCAGTACGACCGGGACAGTTAACTATGGCTACACCTTC
TRBJ2-3,TRBV7-9,once,NA,CASSFSLVGTDTQYF,TGTGCCAGCAGCTTCTCACTAGTAGGCACAGATACGCAGTATTTT
TRBJ2-1,TRBV20-1,NA,TRBD2,CSALYPGGGNEQFF,TGCAGTGCCCTGTATCCGGGAGGTGGTAATGAGCAGTTCTTC
TRBJ2-7,TRBV9,NA,TRBD1,CASSPGTGGAEQYF,TGTGCCAGCAGCCCCGGGACAGGGGGAGCCGAGCAGTACTTC
TRBJ2-2,TRBV28,NA,NA,CASRGAHTGELFF,TGTGCCAGCAGAGGGGCCCACACCGGGGAGCTGTTTTTT
TRBJ2-1,TRBV14,NA,TRBD1,CASSPDRVPYNEQFF,TGTGCCAGCAGCCCGGACAGGGTCCCCTACAATGAGCAGTTCTTC
TRBJ2-5,TRBV6-5,NA,NA,CASSYGGAGETQYF,TGTGCCAGCAGTTACGGGGGGGCAGGGGAGACCCAGTACTTC
TRBJ2-5,TRBV2,NA,NA,CASSESQGLGTQYF,TGTGCCAGCAGTGAATCCCAGGGGCTCGGGACCCAGTACTTC
TRBJ2-7,TRBV28,few,NA,CASSFDHEQYF,TGTGCCAGCAGTTTTGACCACGAGCAGTACTTC
TRBJ2-5,TRBV2,NA,TRBD1,CASSPESDRAQETQYF,TGTGCCAGCAGTCCAGAATCTGACAGGGCTCAAGAGACCCAGTACTTC
TRBJ2-5,TRBV7-2,NA,NA,CASSYTLGGEQYF,TGTGCCAGCAGCTATACCTTAGGGGGAGAGCAGTACTTC
TRBJ2-7,TRBV11-2,few,NA,CASSPGGGVEQYF,TGTGCCAGCAGCCCCGGGGGCGGGGTCGAGCAGTACTTC
TRBJ2-7,TRBV12-3/TRBV12-4,NA,NA,CASTPGYPAEQYF,TGTGCCAGCACCCCCGGGTACCCCGCCGAGCAGTACTTC